This T cell receptor (beta chain) was profiled in a study of cytomegalovirus exposure and HLA in healthy donors. Study as a whole: Roughly 180 million T cells yielded 120 million or so unique TCR beta sequences, as an earlier analysis found.

Only a few counts were recorded for this clone. The antigen remains undetermined. Findings and limits, study-wide: Some V segments, including TRBV6-2 and TRBV6-3, were excluded as indistinguishable.

PCR involved 60 Vbeta and 13 Jbeta primers. Using immunoSEQ multiplex PCR, the repertoire was profiled, and TCRdb retains in-frame clones only, with some absent. The sample has about 69,000 clones, about 76% seen once; the top ten hold roughly 3.5%. The germline V gene encodes CDR1 MNHEY and CDR2 SMNVEV (reference sequence). Trimming shortened V by 7 bases and J by 2 bases, and 8 bases separated the two germline ends. This CDR3 has 12 residues. Sequenced sample: PBMCs. The sequence was collected from a man aged 18 to 30 in good health and CMV-seronegative. This chain connects TRBV27 to TRBJ1-2; possible D gene TRBD1, 6 bases. The CDR3 coding sequence is TGTGCCAGCACCACAGGGAACTATGGCTACACCTTC. It is translated as CASTTGNYGYTF.